Described below is a single TCR beta chain sequence and its context. Its cognate antigen is unknown. Data came from immunoSEQ multiplex PCR; TCRdb stores just in-frame clones and leaves some out. The sample consists of more than 150,000 clones, 88% of them appearing once. This entry belongs to a study of T cell responses to AZD1222 COVID-19 vaccine. The study's findings and limits: Sampling captured repertoires only after the peak T cell response. Close to half of spike-specific TCRs reportedly recognize unmutated variant regions. Once two AZD1222 doses were given, Spike-specific TCR breadth and depth went up. CD4 TCRs covered the whole spike, strongest at regions 160-218 and 743-854.

The CDR3 is 14 residues long. Trimming removed 7 bases at V and 6 bases at J, with 18 bases between. Per germline, CDR1 MDHEN and CDR2 SYDVKM. The sequenced sample was peripheral blood, obtained 28 days after the second AZD1222 dose. This clonotype originated in an adult who received the AZD1222 COVID-19 vaccine. The chain uses TRBV28 and TRBJ1-2; D might be TRBD1 (6 bases). The chain's CDR3 is CASTPGQGTNGYTF. The CDR3 nucleotides read TGTGCCAGCACCCCCGGGCAGGGGACGAATGGCTACACCTTC.